This is a list of T cell receptor beta chains from one sample in a study of glioma-infiltrating T cells after dendritic cell vaccination. Profiling relied on immunoSEQ multiplex PCR, and the TCRdb table lists in-frame clones only, not all of them. The sample lists about 110,000 clones, around 87% occurring once. The source material was blood, sampled after dendritic cell vaccination. All receptors come from a human donor with glioblastoma. Each CDR3 is given with its conserved first and last residue. The order of the fields is clone size, J gene, V gene, D gene, CDR3 protein, CDR3 DNA. D genes are given only for firm matches. Expanded clones get a size class; other rows say once, few or many, or leave the size out.

clone size: -
J gene: TRBJ1-2
V gene: TRBV19
D gene: -
CDR3 protein: CASNPTESYGYTF
CDR3 DNA: TGTGCCAGTAACCCGACAGAAAGCTATGGCTACACCTTC

clone size: -
J gene: TRBJ2-1
V gene: TRBV2
D gene: TRBD2
CDR3 protein: CASSDRRERYNEQFF
CDR3 DNA: TGTGCCAGCAGTGATCGGCGGGAGAGGTATAATGAGCAGTTCTTC

clone size: -
J gene: TRBJ1-2
V gene: TRBV15
D gene: -
CDR3 protein: CATSPNDKGEGYGYTF
CDR3 DNA: TGTGCCACCAGCCCAAATGATAAAGGGGAAGGCTATGGCTACACCTTC

clone size: -
J gene: TRBJ1-5
V gene: TRBV27
D gene: -
CDR3 protein: CASSLIPPGDYSNQPQHF
CDR3 DNA: TGTGCCAGCAGTTTAATCCCACCGGGTGATTATAGCAATCAGCCCCAGCATTTT

clone size: -
J gene: TRBJ2-7
V gene: TRBV19
D gene: TRBD2
CDR3 protein: CASSIGSGSYQFSYEQYF
CDR3 DNA: TGTGCCAGTAGTATTGGCAGCGGGAGTTACCAATTCTCCTACGAGCAGTACTTC

clone size: -
J gene: TRBJ2-7
V gene: TRBV2
D gene: TRBD1
CDR3 protein: CASSRDRGSYEQYF
CDR3 DNA: TGTGCCAGCAGTCGGGACAGGGGATCCTACGAGCAGTACTTC

clone size: -
J gene: TRBJ1-5
V gene: TRBV4-1
D gene: -
CDR3 protein: CASSPQDSRNQPQHF
CDR3 DNA: TGCGCCAGCAGCCCCCAGGACAGCAGAAATCAGCCCCAGCATTTT

clone size: once
J gene: TRBJ2-5
V gene: TRBV25-1
D gene: -
CDR3 protein: CASSSAGETQYF
CDR3 DNA: TGTGCCAGCAGTAGTGCCGGAGAGACCCAGTACTTC

clone size: -
J gene: TRBJ1-1
V gene: TRBV25-1
D gene: -
CDR3 protein: CASSEATATDTEAFF
CDR3 DNA: TGTGCCAGCAGTGAGGCTACAGCCACGGACACTGAAGCTTTCTTT

clone size: -
J gene: TRBJ1-1
V gene: TRBV19
D gene: TRBD1
CDR3 protein: CASSARGDTEAFF
CDR3 DNA: TGTGCCAGTAGTGCCAGGGGGGACACTGAAGCTTTCTTT

clone size: -
J gene: TRBJ2-5
V gene: TRBV7-8
D gene: -
CDR3 protein: CASSPSSETQYF
CDR3 DNA: TGTGCCAGCAGTCCCTCCTCGGAGACCCAGTACTTC

clone size: -
J gene: TRBJ2-5
V gene: TRBV6-5
D gene: TRBD1
CDR3 protein: CASSYSGQRETQYF
CDR3 DNA: TGTGCCAGCAGTTACTCGGGACAGAGGGAGACCCAGTACTTC

clone size: -
J gene: TRBJ1-6
V gene: TRBV6-5
D gene: TRBD1
CDR3 protein: CASSYEGASPLHF
CDR3 DNA: TGTGCCAGCAGTTATGAGGGGGCATCACCCCTCCACTTT

clone size: -
J gene: TRBJ1-1
V gene: TRBV2
D gene: -
CDR3 protein: CASTEAWGTEAFF
CDR3 DNA: TGTGCCAGCACGGAGGCGTGGGGCACTGAAGCTTTCTTT

clone size: -
J gene: TRBJ2-1
V gene: TRBV2
D gene: -
CDR3 protein: CASSVGGGKQFF
CDR3 DNA: TGTGCCAGCAGTGTCGGTGGGGGGAAGCAGTTCTTC

clone size: -
J gene: TRBJ2-2
V gene: TRBV18
D gene: -
CDR3 protein: CASSPDRGNTGELFF
CDR3 DNA: TGTGCCAGCTCACCGGATAGGGGGAACACCGGGGAGCTGTTTTTT

clone size: -
J gene: TRBJ2-3
V gene: TRBV28
D gene: -
CDR3 protein: CASSEVGRGTDTQYF
CDR3 DNA: TGTGCCAGCAGTGAAGTCGGGAGAGGGACAGATACGCAGTATTTT

clone size: few
J gene: TRBJ1-1
V gene: TRBV27
D gene: TRBD1
CDR3 protein: CASSPNRGLNTEAFF
CDR3 DNA: TGTGCCAGCAGTCCCAACAGGGGCCTGAACACTGAAGCTTTCTTT

clone size: -
J gene: TRBJ2-7
V gene: TRBV27
D gene: TRBD1
CDR3 protein: CASSVDRGGPYEQYF
CDR3 DNA: TGTGCCAGCAGTGTCGACAGGGGTGGACCCTACGAGCAGTACTTC

clone size: -
J gene: TRBJ1-1
V gene: TRBV19
D gene: TRBD1
CDR3 protein: CASSIPTGVETEAFF
CDR3 DNA: TGTGCCAGTAGTATCCCGACAGGGGTGGAAACTGAAGCTTTCTTT

clone size: -
J gene: TRBJ1-5
V gene: TRBV2
D gene: -
CDR3 protein: CASSEVRNQPQHF
CDR3 DNA: TGTGCCAGCAGTGAAGTTCGGAATCAGCCCCAGCATTTT

clone size: -
J gene: TRBJ1-5
V gene: TRBV5-1
D gene: TRBD1
CDR3 protein: CASSPGTGNQPQHF
CDR3 DNA: TGCGCCAGCAGCCCCGGGACAGGGAATCAGCCCCAGCATTTT

clone size: -
J gene: TRBJ1-1
V gene: TRBV19
D gene: -
CDR3 protein: CASRGASMNTEAFF
CDR3 DNA: TGTGCCAGTAGAGGAGCTTCGATGAACACTGAAGCTTTCTTT

clone size: -
J gene: TRBJ1-3
V gene: TRBV5-6
D gene: -
CDR3 protein: CASSLPGPGNTIYF
CDR3 DNA: TGTGCCAGCAGCCTTCCAGGCCCTGGAAACACCATATATTTT

clone size: -
J gene: TRBJ2-6
V gene: TRBV5-4
D gene: -
CDR3 protein: CASSLLAGANVLTF
CDR3 DNA: TGTGCCAGCAGCTTACTAGCCGGGGCCAACGTCCTGACTTTC

clone size: -
J gene: TRBJ2-3
V gene: TRBV20-1
D gene: -
CDR3 protein: CSARRGDTQYF
CDR3 DNA: TGCAGTGCCAGGAGGGGAGATACGCAGTATTTT

clone size: once
J gene: TRBJ1-1
V gene: TRBV7-2
D gene: -
CDR3 protein: CASSNFPTVAFF
CDR3 DNA: TGTGCCAGCAGCAACTTCCCAACGGTAGCTTTCTTT

clone size: -
J gene: TRBJ2-3
V gene: TRBV10-2
D gene: -
CDR3 protein: CASSEWLANTDTQYF
CDR3 DNA: TGCGCCAGCAGTGAGTGGCTAGCGAACACAGATACGCAGTATTTT

clone size: -
J gene: TRBJ1-2
V gene: TRBV29-1
D gene: TRBD1
CDR3 protein: CSVEVRGTDDGYTF
CDR3 DNA: TGCAGCGTTGAAGTCCGAGGGACAGATGATGGCTACACCTTC

clone size: -
J gene: TRBJ2-2
V gene: TRBV6-1
D gene: TRBD2
CDR3 protein: CASSRTSANTGELFF
CDR3 DNA: TGTGCCAGCAGTCGCACTAGCGCGAACACCGGGGAGCTGTTTTTT